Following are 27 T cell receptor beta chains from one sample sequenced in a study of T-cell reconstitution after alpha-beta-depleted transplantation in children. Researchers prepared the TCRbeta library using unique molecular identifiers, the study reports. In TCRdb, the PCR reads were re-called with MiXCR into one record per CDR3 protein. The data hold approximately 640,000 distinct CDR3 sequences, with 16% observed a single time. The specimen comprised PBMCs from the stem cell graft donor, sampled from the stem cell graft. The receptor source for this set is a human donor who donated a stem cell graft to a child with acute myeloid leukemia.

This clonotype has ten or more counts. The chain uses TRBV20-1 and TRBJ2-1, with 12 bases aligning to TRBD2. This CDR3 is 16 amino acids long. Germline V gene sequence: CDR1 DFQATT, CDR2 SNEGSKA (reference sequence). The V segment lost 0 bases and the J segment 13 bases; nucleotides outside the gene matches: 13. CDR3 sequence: CSARDRRTSGTGEQFF. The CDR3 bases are TGCAGTGCTAGAGATCGTCGGACTAGCGGGACTGGAGAACAGTTCTTC.

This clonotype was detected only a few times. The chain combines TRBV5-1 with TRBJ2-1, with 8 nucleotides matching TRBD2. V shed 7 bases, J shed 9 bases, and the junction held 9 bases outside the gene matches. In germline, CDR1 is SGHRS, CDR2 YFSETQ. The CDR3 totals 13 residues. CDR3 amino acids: CASESGGHTEQFF. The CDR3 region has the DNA TGCGCCAGCGAATCGGGGGGGCATACTGAGCAGTTCTTC.

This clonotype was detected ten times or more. CDR3 residues: CASSKNTGELFF. As DNA, the CDR3 is TGTGCCAGCAGCAAGAACACCGGGGAGCTGTTTTTT. The rearrangement uses TRBV12-3 or TRBV12-4 and TRBJ2-2; D gene uncertain. The ends were cut back, 6 bases at V and 1 base at J, with 3 bases in the middle. This CDR3 is built from 12 residues.

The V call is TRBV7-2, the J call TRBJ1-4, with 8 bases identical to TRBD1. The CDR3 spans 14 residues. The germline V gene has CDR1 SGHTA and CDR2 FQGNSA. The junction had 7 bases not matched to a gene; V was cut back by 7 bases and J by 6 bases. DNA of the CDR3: TGTGCCAGCACCCGGGACAGGAGCGATGAAAAACTGTTTTTT. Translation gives CASTRDRSDEKLFF.

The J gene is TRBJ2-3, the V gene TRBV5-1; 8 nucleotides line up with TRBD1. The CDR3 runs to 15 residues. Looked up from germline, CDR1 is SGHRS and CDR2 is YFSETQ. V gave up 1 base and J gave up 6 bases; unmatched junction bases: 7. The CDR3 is CASSLYDRGVDTQYF. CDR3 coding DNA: TGCGCCAGCAGCTTGTACGACAGGGGTGTTGATACGCAGTATTTT.

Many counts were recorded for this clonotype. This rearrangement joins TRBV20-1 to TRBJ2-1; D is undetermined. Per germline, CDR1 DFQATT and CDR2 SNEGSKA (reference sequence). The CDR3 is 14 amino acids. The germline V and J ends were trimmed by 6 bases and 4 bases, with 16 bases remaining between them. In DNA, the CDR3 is TGCAGTGCCCTCGACTTGGGGAAGTACAATGAGCAGTTCTTC. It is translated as CSALDLGKYNEQFF.

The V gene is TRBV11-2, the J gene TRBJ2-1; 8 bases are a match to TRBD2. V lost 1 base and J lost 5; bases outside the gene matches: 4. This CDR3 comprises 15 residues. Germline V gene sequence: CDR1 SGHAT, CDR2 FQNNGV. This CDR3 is CASSLGAGVNNEQFF. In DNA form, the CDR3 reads TGTGCCAGCAGCTTAGGAGCGGGGGTCAACAATGAGCAGTTCTTC.

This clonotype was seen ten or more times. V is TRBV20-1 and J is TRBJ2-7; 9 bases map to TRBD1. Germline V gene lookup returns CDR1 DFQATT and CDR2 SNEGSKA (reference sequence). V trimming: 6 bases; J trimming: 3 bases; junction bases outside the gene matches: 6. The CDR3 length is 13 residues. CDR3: CSALDRGRYEQYV. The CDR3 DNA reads TGCAGTGCCTTGGACAGGGGCCGCTACGAGCAGTACGTC.

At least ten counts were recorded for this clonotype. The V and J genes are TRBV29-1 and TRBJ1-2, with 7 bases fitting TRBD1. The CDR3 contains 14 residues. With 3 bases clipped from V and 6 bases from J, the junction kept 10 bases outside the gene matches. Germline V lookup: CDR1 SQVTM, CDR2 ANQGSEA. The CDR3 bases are TGCAGCGTTGATTATCGGACAGGAACCCATGGCTACACCTTC. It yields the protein CSVDYRTGTHGYTF.

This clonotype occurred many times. This chain's CDR3 is CASSFRLAGGRPAFF. DNA for the CDR3: TGTGCCAGCAGCTTTCGACTAGCGGGGGGCCGACCCGCGTTCTTC. The V gene is TRBV5-6, the J gene TRBJ2-1; 13 bases map to TRBD2. This CDR3 is built from 15 residues. Germline CDR1 and CDR2: SGHDT and YYEEEE. Unmatched junction bases numbered 11, after V lost 2 bases and J lost 15 bases.

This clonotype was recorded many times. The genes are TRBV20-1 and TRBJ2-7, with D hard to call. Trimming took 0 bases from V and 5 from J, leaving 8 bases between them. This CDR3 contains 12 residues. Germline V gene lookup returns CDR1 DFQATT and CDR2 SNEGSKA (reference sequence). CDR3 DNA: TGCAGTGCTAGAGATAGGCTGAACGAGCAGTACTTC. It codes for CSARDRLNEQYF.

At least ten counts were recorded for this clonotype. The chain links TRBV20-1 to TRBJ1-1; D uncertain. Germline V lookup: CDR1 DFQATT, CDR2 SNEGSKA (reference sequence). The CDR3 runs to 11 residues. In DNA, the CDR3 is TGCATTGGATCGGTCAACACTGAAGCTTTCTTT. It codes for CIGSVNTEAFF.

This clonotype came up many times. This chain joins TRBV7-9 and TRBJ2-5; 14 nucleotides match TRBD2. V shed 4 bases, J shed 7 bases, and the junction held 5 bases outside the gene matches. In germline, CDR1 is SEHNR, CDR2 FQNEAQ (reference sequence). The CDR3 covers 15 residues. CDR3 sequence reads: CASSSGLAGAGTQYF. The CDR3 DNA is TGTGCCAGCAGCTCGGGACTAGCGGGGGCCGGGACCCAGTACTTC.

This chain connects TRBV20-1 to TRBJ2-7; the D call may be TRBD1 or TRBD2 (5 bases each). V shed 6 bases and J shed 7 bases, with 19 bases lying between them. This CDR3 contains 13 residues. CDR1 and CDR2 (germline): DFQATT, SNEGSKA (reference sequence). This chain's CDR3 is CSAIRDRSGEQYF. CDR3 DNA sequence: TGCAGTGCGATCCGGGACCGTTCCGGGGAGCAGTACTTC.

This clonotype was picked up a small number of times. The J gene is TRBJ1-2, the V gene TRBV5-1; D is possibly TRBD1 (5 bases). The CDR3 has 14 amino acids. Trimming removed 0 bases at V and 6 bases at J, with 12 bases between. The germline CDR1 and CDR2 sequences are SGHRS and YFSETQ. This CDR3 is CASSLGAGRNGYTF. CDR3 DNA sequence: TGCGCCAGCAGCTTGGGTGCAGGGAGGAATGGCTACACCTTC.

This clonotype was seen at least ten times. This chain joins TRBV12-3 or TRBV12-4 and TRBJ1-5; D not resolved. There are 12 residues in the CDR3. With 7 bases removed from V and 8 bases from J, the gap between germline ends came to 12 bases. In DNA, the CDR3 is TGTGCCAGCACCCTCCCGGGTGAGCCCCAGCATTTT. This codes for CASTLPGEPQHF.

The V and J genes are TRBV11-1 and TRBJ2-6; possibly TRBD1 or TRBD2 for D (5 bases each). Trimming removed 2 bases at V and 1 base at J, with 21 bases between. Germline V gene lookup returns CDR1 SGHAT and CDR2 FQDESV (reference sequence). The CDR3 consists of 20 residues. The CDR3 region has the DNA TGTGCCAGCAGCTTATTTACTAGTTGGGGGATGTTGTCTGGGGCCAACGTCCTGACTTTC. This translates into CASSLFTSWGMLSGANVLTF.

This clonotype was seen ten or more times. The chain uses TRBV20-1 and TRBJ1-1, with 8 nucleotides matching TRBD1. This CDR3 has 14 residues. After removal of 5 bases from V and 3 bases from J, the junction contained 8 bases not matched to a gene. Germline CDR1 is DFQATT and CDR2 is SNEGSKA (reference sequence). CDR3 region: CSAPGGTEDTEAFF. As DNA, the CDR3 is TGCAGTGCTCCAGGGGGCACGGAGGACACTGAAGCTTTCTTT.

This CDR3 is CSAKRGATDTGELFF. The CDR3 nucleotides are TGCAGTGCTAAGAGGGGGGCGACGGACACCGGGGAGCTGTTTTTT. The chain uses TRBV20-1 and TRBJ2-2; TRBD1 or TRBD2 may be the D gene (6 bases each). Germline assignment: CDR1 DFQATT and CDR2 SNEGSKA (reference sequence). The CDR3 spans 15 residues. Trimming shortened V by 4 bases and J by 3 bases, and 15 bases separated the two germline ends.

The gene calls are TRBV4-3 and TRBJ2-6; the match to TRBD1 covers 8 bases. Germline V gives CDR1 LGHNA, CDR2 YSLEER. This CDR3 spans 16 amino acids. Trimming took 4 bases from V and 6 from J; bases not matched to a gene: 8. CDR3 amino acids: CASSLNPGQAANVLTF. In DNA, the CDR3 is TGCGCCAGCAGCCTTAATCCGGGACAGGCGGCCAACGTCCTGACTTTC.

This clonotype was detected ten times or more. The CDR3 sequence is CASHQTNEKLFF. The CDR3 coding sequence is TGTGCCAGCCATCAAACTAATGAAAAACTGTTTTTT. The chain couples TRBV12-3 or TRBV12-4 to TRBJ1-4; D is uncertain. The V end was cut by 8 bases, the J end by 1 base, with 5 bases between. This CDR3 has 12 amino acids.

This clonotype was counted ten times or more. The CDR3 loop is CASSPRGEGARDTQYF. The CDR3 DNA reads TGTGCCAGCAGTCCCCGGGGGGAGGGGGCGAGAGATACGCAGTATTTT. The chain combines TRBV27 with TRBJ2-3; D might be TRBD1 or TRBD2, each matching 7 bases. The germline V gene encodes CDR1 MNHEY and CDR2 SMNVEV (reference sequence). The CDR3 contains 16 residues. Trimming removed 5 bases at V and 5 bases at J, with 20 bases between.

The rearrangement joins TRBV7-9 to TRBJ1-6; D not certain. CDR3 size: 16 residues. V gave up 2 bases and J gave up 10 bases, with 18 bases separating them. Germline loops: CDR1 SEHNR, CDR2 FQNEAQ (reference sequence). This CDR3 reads CASSLTFPAQGSPLHF. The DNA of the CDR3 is TGTGCCAGCAGCTTAACTTTCCCAGCCCAAGGCTCACCCCTCCACTTT.

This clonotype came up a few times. The CDR3 is CASSSPGSPAGDEQFF. Written as DNA, the CDR3 is TGTGCCAGCAGCTCTCCCGGATCTCCCGCGGGGGATGAGCAGTTCTTC. V gene TRBV7-9 combines with J gene TRBJ2-1, with 7 bases aligning to TRBD2. CDR3 size: 16 residues. The germline CDR1 and CDR2 sequences are SEHNR and FQNEAQ (reference sequence). With 4 bases clipped from V and 8 bases from J, the junction kept 14 bases outside the gene matches.

In nucleotides, the CDR3 is TGTGCCAGCAGTAAACCGGGATCCGCGGGTGGCAATCAGCCCCAGCATTTT. Amino acid sequence: CASSKPGSAGGNQPQHF. V and J are TRBV12-3 or TRBV12-4 and TRBJ1-5; D ambiguous. Deletions cut 5 bases from V and 2 bases from J, with 19 bases between. The CDR3 spans 17 residues.

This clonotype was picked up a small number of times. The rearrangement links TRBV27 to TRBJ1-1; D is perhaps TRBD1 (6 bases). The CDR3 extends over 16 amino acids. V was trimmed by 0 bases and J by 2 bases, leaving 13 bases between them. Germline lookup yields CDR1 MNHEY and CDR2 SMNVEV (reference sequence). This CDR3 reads CASSLSPVGGNTEAFF. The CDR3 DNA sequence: TGTGCCAGCAGTTTATCCCCTGTTGGGGGCAACACTGAAGCTTTCTTT.

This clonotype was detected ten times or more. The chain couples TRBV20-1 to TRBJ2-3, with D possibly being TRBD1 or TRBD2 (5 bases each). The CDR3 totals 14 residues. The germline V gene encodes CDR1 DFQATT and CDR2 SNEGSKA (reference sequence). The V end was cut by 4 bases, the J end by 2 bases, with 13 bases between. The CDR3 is CSANVGDFTDTQYF. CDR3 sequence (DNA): TGCAGTGCTAACGTGGGGGATTTCACAGATACGCAGTATTTT.